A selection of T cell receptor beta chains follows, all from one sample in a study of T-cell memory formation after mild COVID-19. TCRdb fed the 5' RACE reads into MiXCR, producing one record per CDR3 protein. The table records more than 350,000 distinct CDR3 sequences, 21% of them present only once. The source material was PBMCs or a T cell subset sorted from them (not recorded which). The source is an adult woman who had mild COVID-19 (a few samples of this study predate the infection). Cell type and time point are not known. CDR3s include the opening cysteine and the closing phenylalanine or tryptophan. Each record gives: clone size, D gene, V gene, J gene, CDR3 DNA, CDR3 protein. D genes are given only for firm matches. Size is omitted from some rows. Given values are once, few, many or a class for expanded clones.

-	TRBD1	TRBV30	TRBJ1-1	TGTGCCTGGAGTGGCTCGACAGGGAAGCCGCGTGAAGCTTTCTTT	CAWSGSTGKPREAFF
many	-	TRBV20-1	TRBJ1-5	TGCAGTGCTAGGGAGCGGGGGATCTATAGCAATCAGCCCCAGCATTTT	CSARERGIYSNQPQHF
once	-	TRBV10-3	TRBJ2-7	TGTGCCATCAGTGGGCCCCCTCGCGAGTACGAGCAGTACTTC	CAISGPPREYEQYF
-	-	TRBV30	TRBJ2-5	TGTGCCTGGAGTGTACAGGGTGAGACCCAGTACTTC	CAWSVQGETQYF
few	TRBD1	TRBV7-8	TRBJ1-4	TGTGCCAGCAGCACGCAGGGGGCGAGAGGAACTAATGAAAAACTGTTTTTT	CASSTQGARGTNEKLFF
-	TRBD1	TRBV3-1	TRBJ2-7	TGTGCCAGCAGCCAGGGGACAGTCTTCTCCTACGAGCAGTACTTC	CASSQGTVFSYEQYF
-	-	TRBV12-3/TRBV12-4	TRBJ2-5	TGTGCCAGCAGTTCCTACAGCGGCGAAGAGACCCAGTACTTC	CASSSYSGEETQYF
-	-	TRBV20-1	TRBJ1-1	TGCAGTGCTACCCGGGGGACCATGAACACTGAAGCTTTCTTT	CSATRGTMNTEAFF
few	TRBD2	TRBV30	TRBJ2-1	TGTGCCTTGAAATCTGCGGGGGGGTGGTATGAGCAGTTCTTC	CALKSAGGWYEQFF
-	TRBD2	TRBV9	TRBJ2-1	TGTGCCAACACTAGCGGACCCCGGATGGTGGAGCAGTTCTTC	CANTSGPRMVEQFF
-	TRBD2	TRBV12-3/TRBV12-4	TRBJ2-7	TGTGCCAGCAGTCGATCTCTTAGCGGGTACCTCTCCTACGAGCAGTACTTC	CASSRSLSGYLSYEQYF
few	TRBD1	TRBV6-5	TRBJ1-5	TGTGCCAGCAGTTACTCGGACAGGGGTAATTATCCCCAGCATTTT	CASSYSDRGNYPQHF
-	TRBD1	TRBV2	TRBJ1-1	TGTGCCAGCAGTGGGGACAGGGGGGGAACGCCGAACACTGAAGCTTTCTTT	CASSGDRGGTPNTEAFF
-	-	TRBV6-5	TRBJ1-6	TGTGCCAGCAGTTACCAGGGTGGAGCGGGTTTAATGAATAATTCACCCCTCCACTTT	CASSYQGGAGLMNNSPLHF
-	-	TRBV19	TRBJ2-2	TGTGCCAGTAGTATTAGTCGGGGCACCGGGGAGCTGTTTTTT	CASSISRGTGELFF
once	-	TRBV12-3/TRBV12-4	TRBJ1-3	TGTGCCAGCTTTCGGACCTCTGGAAACACCATATATTTT	CASFRTSGNTIYF
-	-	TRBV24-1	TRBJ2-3	TGTGCCACCAGTGATTTCCTTACAGATACGCAGTATTTT	CATSDFLTDTQYF
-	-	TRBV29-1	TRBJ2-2	TGCAGCGTTCAGAACGCGAACACCGGGGAGCTGTTTTTT	CSVQNANTGELFF
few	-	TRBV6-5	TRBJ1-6	TGTGCCAGCAGTTACAGGATGTCATCCTATAATTCACCCCTCCACTTT	CASSYRMSSYNSPLHF
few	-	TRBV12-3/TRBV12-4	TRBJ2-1	TGTGCCAGCATTCCCAGTGAGGCCTCCTACAATGAGCAGTTCTTC	CASIPSEASYNEQFF
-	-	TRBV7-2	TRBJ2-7	TGCGCCCCCCTCGGCCGAGCCTACGAGCAGTACTTC	CAPLGRAYEQYF
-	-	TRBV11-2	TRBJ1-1	TGTGCCAGCAGCTACACAGATCAGGGGGAAGCTTTCTTT	CASSYTDQGEAFF
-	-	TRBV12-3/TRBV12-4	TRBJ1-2	TGTGCCAGCAGTTTAGCAGGGGATACTAACTATGGCTACACCTTC	CASSLAGDTNYGYTF
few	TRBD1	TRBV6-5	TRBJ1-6	TGTGCCAGCAGACGACAGGGGGCGGATTCACCCCTCCACTTT	CASRRQGADSPLHF
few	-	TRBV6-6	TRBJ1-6	TGTGCCAGCAGTTCTTTTAATTCACCCCTCCACTTT	CASSSFNSPLHF
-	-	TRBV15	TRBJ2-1	TGTGCCACCAGCACTACCGTAGGGGAGGGGGCATTCACAATCGGCGATGAGCAGTTCTTC	CATSTTVGEGAFTIGDEQFF
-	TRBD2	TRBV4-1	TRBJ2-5	TGCGCCAGCAGCCAAGATAGGAGCGGGGGGGCCGTGGAGGAGACCCAGTACTTC	CASSQDRSGGAVEETQYF
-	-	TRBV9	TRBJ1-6	TGTGCCAGCAGCGTAGAAGGTAGGGGAGATCCCCTCCACTTT	CASSVEGRGDPLHF
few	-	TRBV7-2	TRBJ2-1	TGTGCCAGCAGCTTAGAAGGTCCCCGCGTTAGTGAGCAGTTCTTC	CASSLEGPRVSEQFF
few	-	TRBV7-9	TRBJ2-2	TGTGCCAGCAGCTCGGGAACGCATGGGGAGCTGTTTTTT	CASSSGTHGELFF
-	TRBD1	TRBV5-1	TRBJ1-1	TGCGCCAGCAGCTTGTGGGGGACAGGGGTCACTGAAGCTTTCTTT	CASSLWGTGVTEAFF
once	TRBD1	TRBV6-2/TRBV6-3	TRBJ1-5	TGTGCCAGCAGTGGGTACGGACAGGGCCAGCAGCCCCAGCATTTT	CASSGYGQGQQPQHF
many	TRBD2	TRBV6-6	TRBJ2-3	TGTGCCAGCAGTCCGCCGAGCGGACTAGCGGGAAAATCTAGCACAGATACGCAGTATTTT	CASSPPSGLAGKSSTDTQYF
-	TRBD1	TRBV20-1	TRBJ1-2	TGCAGTGCTAAAACTGACAGGGACTATGGCTACACCTTC	CSAKTDRDYGYTF
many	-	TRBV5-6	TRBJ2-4	TGTGCCAGCAGCTACAGGACAGTACTAGCCAAAAACATTCAGTACTTC	CASSYRTVLAKNIQYF
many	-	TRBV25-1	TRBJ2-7	TGTGCCAGCAGTGACCCCCAAGGGAAGCAGTACTTC	CASSDPQGKQYF
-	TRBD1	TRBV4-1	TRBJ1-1	TGCGCCAGCAGCCCTTGGCAGGGGGCCACTGAAGCTTTCTTT	CASSPWQGATEAFF
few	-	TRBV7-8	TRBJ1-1	TGTGCCAGCAGCTTAGGACCAGGCGAAACTTTCTTT	CASSLGPGETFF
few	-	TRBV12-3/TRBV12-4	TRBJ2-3	TGTGCCAGCAGTTGGAGGGAGGACACAGATACGCAGTATTTT	CASSWREDTDTQYF
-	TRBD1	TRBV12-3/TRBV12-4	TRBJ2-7	TGTGCCAGCAGGGACAGGGAATCCTACGAGCAGTACTTC	CASRDRESYEQYF
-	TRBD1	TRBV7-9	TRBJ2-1	TGTGCCAGCAGTCAAACCGACAGGGGGCTCGTTGAGCAGTTCTTC	CASSQTDRGLVEQFF
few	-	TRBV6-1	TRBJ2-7	TGTGCCAGCCGGGGGGCAGGGCAGTCCTACGAGCAGTACTTC	CASRGAGQSYEQYF
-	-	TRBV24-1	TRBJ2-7	TGTGCCACCAGTGACTCGCAGGGGATTGGCTACGAGCAGTACTTC	CATSDSQGIGYEQYF
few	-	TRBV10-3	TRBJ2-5	TGTGCCATCAGTGAGACCCGAGGGGGGGCCCAAGAGACCCAGTACTTC	CAISETRGGAQETQYF
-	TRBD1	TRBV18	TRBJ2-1	TGTGCCAGCTCAGCGGACAGGGGCAATGAGCAGTTCTTC	CASSADRGNEQFF